This T cell receptor (beta chain) was profiled in a study of early T cells in non-severe SARS-CoV-2 infection. Germline V CDR1 and CDR2: MNHEY, SVGAGI. Trimming took off 6 bases at V and 2 bases at J, with 5 bases between the two ends. CDR3 length: 11 amino acids. Individual cDNA molecules each received unique molecular identifiers attached to them. Each CDR3 protein gets one entry after TCRdb re-called the 5' RACE reads with MiXCR. Of about 99,000 distinct CDR3 sequences listed, approximately 16% are singletons. This clonotype was observed a handful of times. The specimen was whole blood. V usage is TRBV6-5 and J usage is TRBJ2-7; D uncertain. The TCR sequence derives from an adult who was a healthcare worker with PCR-confirmed SARS-CoV-2 infection or an uninfected control (not recorded which). CDR3 DNA: TGTGCCAGCAGCTCGGCCTACGAGCAGTACTTC. It translates to CASSSAYEQYF.